These 9 T cell receptor beta chains were sequenced from one sample in a study of T cell responses to AZD1222 COVID-19 vaccine. This table comes from immunoSEQ multiplex PCR, and its TCRdb copy is limited to in-frame clones, with some not included. The sample has roughly 100,000 clones; 90% to 95% are singletons. The sequencing used peripheral blood, collected on day 0 of AZD1222 vaccination. The source of these receptors is an adult in good health.

The chain uses TRBV27 and TRBJ1-1, with TRBD1 as a possible D gene (6 bases). The CDR3 is 15 amino acids. V was pared by 0 bases and J by 5 bases, with 13 bases between. Germline CDR1 and CDR2: MNHEY and SMNVEV (reference sequence). The CDR3 reads CASSLSARGWTEAFF. The CDR3 region has the DNA TGTGCCAGCAGTTTATCAGCCAGGGGATGGACTGAAGCTTTCTTT.

This rearrangement joins TRBV19 to TRBJ1-2, with D maybe TRBD1 (5 bases). The CDR3 contains 13 residues. The V end lost 10 bases, the J end lost 6 bases, and 18 bases lay between the germline ends. The germline V gene encodes CDR1 LNHDA and CDR2 SQIVND (reference sequence). The CDR3 spells CATGEGRRDGYTF. The CDR3 nucleotides read TGTGCCACTGGGGAGGGGAGACGGGATGGCTACACCTTC.

The V and J genes are TRBV6-1 and TRBJ1-5, with TRBD1 matching over 8 bases. The germline gives CDR1 MNHNS, CDR2 SASEGT. This CDR3 has 15 amino acids. The trim removed 2 bases at V and 5 bases at J, leaving 5 bases unmatched. The DNA for the CDR3 is TGTGCCAGCAGTGAAAGGGGCAGGGGGCATCAGCCCCAGCATTTT. It specifies CASSERGRGHQPQHF.

The J gene is TRBJ2-6, the V gene TRBV3-1 (or the pseudogene TRBV3-2); D ambiguous. The germline V and J ends were trimmed by 1 base and 0 bases, with 4 bases remaining between them. Germline V gene sequence: CDR1 LGHDT, CDR2 YNNKEL (reference sequence). The CDR3 is 15 amino acids. The CDR3 DNA sequence: TGTGCCAGCAGCCAAGGAGTCTCTGGGGCCAACGTCCTGACTTTC. It yields the protein CASSQGVSGANVLTF.

V is TRBV11-2 and J is TRBJ1-3, with unresolved D. Germline V CDR1 and CDR2: SGHAT, FQNNGV. This CDR3 contains 14 residues. V was clipped by 1 base and J by 1 base, with 5 bases between them. The CDR3 DNA is TGTGCCAGCAGCTTAGGCGGGTCTGGAAACACCATATATTTT. Amino acid sequence: CASSLGGSGNTIYF. Using reference TRBV11-2 and TRBJ1-3 for the parts outside the CDR3, the full variable domain is EAGVAQSPRYKIIEKRQSVAFWCNPISGHATLYWYQQILGQGPKLLIQFQNNGVVDDSQLPKDRFSAERLKGVDSTLKIQPAKLEDSAVYLCASSLGGSGNTIYFGEGSWLTVV.

The rearrangement links TRBV18 to TRBJ2-5; D remains ambiguous. Deletions cut 0 bases from V and 0 bases from J, with 2 bases between. Germline V gene sequence: CDR1 KGHSH, CDR2 LQKENI. The CDR3 has 13 residues. The CDR3 reads CASSPPNQETQYF. The CDR3, as DNA: TGTGCCAGCTCACCACCTAACCAAGAGACCCAGTACTTC.

The table lists this clone with a few counts. The chain couples TRBV28 to TRBJ1-1; D unresolved. In germline, CDR1 is MDHEN, CDR2 SYDVKM. This CDR3 has 15 residues. Trimming removed 6 bases at V and 4 bases at J, with 18 bases between. DNA for the CDR3: TGTGCCAGCAGACCCTCAGTTGGGGTAGGCACTGAAGCTTTCTTT. Its translation: CASRPSVGVGTEAFF.

The chain has TRBV27 and TRBJ2-1; tentatively, D is TRBD2 (6 bases). Germline V gene data show CDR1 as MNHEY and CDR2 as SMNVEV (reference sequence). CDR3 size: 15 residues. The V gene lost 8 bases and the J gene lost 4 bases, with 18 bases spanning the gap. CDR3 nucleotide sequence: TGTGCCAGCTCCTATGCCGGGAGTAGATACAATGAGCAGTTCTTC. It yields the protein CASSYAGSRYNEQFF.

V is TRBV5-1 and J is TRBJ2-5; D ambiguous. Germline V gives CDR1 SGHRS, CDR2 YFSETQ. V was clipped by 1 base and J by 5 bases, with 12 bases between them. This CDR3 has 14 amino acids. Here the CDR3 DNA reads TGCGCCAGCAGCTTGTTTGGTGAATGGGAGACCCAGTACTTC. This encodes CASSLFGEWETQYF.